The 11 T cell receptor beta chains below were found in one sample sequenced in a study of CD8+CD57+ T cells in acquired aplastic anemia. Those patients picked for sequencing had displayed CD8+CD57+ cell expansion on flow cytometry. The template used for profiling TCR beta VDJ and CDR3 was genomic DNA. MiXCR was run by TCRdb on the reads, yielding one entry per CDR3 protein. Among just over 450,000 distinct CDR3 sequences listed, approximately 33% were seen once. Sequencing was done on a sample of sorted CD4+, CD8+, or CD8+CD57+ T cells (not recorded which) from PBMCs. The receptors were sampled from a human donor with aplastic anemia.

This chain joins TRBV29-1 and TRBJ2-7; tentatively, D is TRBD1 (6 bases). Trimming left V 3 bases short and J 2 bases short, with 11 bases between. Germline V CDR1 and CDR2: SQVTM, ANQGSEA. The CDR3 is made up of 13 amino acids. In DNA, the CDR3 is TGCAGCGTTGATACAGGGCACACCTACGAGCAGTACTTC. Translating gives CSVDTGHTYEQYF.

The rearrangement uses TRBV7-3 and TRBJ2-4; 11 positions match TRBD2. Germline V gives CDR1 SGHTA, CDR2 FQGTGA. The CDR3 spans 19 residues. Trimming at V came to 1 base and at J to 0 bases, leaving 8 bases not matched to a gene. DNA of the CDR3: TGTGCCAGCAGCTTAATCTCTAGCGGGGGGCCTTTAGCCAAAAACATTCAGTACTTC. Protein product: CASSLISSGGPLAKNIQYF.

This clonotype was recorded a few times. The chain employs TRBV4-1 and TRBJ2-1; D unresolved. The CDR3 contains 12 residues. Germline CDR1 MGHRA, CDR2 YSYEKL. With 5 bases removed from V and 2 bases from J, the gap between germline ends came to 4 bases. CDR3 sequence: CASSIAYNEQFF. CDR3 coding DNA: TGCGCCAGCAGCATAGCCTACAATGAGCAGTTCTTC.

In this sample, this clonotype turned up a few times. At one of its ends the junction is not consistent with the germline gene, which may arise from a read error. The chain couples TRBV7-2 to TRBJ2-7; D is perhaps TRBD1 (6 bases). Germline CDR1 and CDR2: SGHTA and FQGNSA. The CDR3 contains 15 residues. Written as DNA, the CDR3 is TGCGCCAGCAGCCGAAGAAAGGGGGAAGGCTACGAGCAGTACTTC. This encodes CASSRRKGEGYEQYF.

Remarks on this clonotype: A read error is likely, as this CDR3 ends without the conserved phenylalanine or tryptophan. Because the CDR3's place on the DNA is in doubt, the DNA is left out and the CDR3 is given as listed by TCRdb. The chain uses TRBV9 and TRBJ1-6; the tabulated D call, TRBD1, remains unverified against the DNA. Germline values: CDR1 SGDLS, CDR2 YYNGEE. The CDR3 is 8 amino acids in total, end residues counted. The CDR3 is CASSGPLG.

A few counts support this clonotype. The chain uses TRBV9 and TRBJ2-2; D not resolved. Germline values: CDR1 SGDLS, CDR2 YYNGEE. The length of the CDR3 is 16 residues. Trimming removed 0 bases from V and 0 bases from J, with 9 bases in between. This CDR3 is CASSVGAKANTGELFF. The CDR3 region has the DNA TGTGCCAGCAGCGTAGGGGCAAAAGCGAACACCGGGGAGCTGTTTTTT.

This clonotype was seen at least ten times. The chain employs TRBV2 and TRBJ1-5; tentatively, D is TRBD1 (6 bases). The CDR3 loop spans 13 amino acids. The V end lost 4 bases, the J end lost 5 bases, and 9 bases lay between the germline ends. The germline V gene has CDR1 SNHLY and CDR2 FYNNEI. CDR3 in DNA: TGTGCCAGCAGTGGCGAGGGGGATCAGCCCCAGCATTTT. It specifies CASSGEGDQPQHF.

The J gene is TRBJ2-7, the V gene TRBV28; TRBD1 agrees at 8 bases. CDR1 and CDR2 from the germline V gene are MDHEN and SYDVKM. The CDR3 runs to 13 residues. The V segment lost 7 bases and the J segment 6 bases; nucleotides outside the gene matches: 8. The CDR3 protein is CASKGQELSEQYF. CDR3 nucleotides: TGTGCCAGCAAGGGACAGGAGTTATCCGAGCAGTACTTC.

Remarks on this clonotype: One end of the junction varies from germline; a read error may be responsible. The gene calls are TRBV2 and TRBJ1-1; 9 bases align to TRBD1. The germline V gene has CDR1 SNHLY and CDR2 FYNNEI. The CDR3 covers 15 residues. CDR3 nucleotide sequence: TGTGCCAGCAGCCCGGGACAGGGCCAGAACGCTGAAGCTTTCTTT. Protein sequence: CASSPGQGQNAEAFF.

Details on this clonotype: A junction end diverges from the germline sequence, so it may reflect a read error. The chain recombines TRBV11-2 with TRBJ2-5; D uncertain. The germline V gene encodes CDR1 SGHAT and CDR2 FQNNGV. The CDR3 totals 14 residues. DNA of the CDR3: TGTGCCAGCGGCTTAGTTCGCCAACAAGAGACCCAGTACTTC. Its protein is CASGLVRQQETQYF.

With regard to this clonotype: This clone may be a read error of a much larger clone one base away. This sequence joins TRBV7-9 and TRBJ2-3; D perhaps matches TRBD1 (5 bases). The CDR3 is 14 residues long. The germline gives CDR1 SEHNR, CDR2 FQNEAQ (reference sequence). For the CDR3, the DNA is TGTGCCAGCGGCTTAGATGCAGGGATAGATACGCAGTATTTT. Translated: CASGLDAGIDTQYF. Using reference TRBV7-9 and TRBJ2-3 for the parts outside the CDR3, the full variable domain is DTGVSQNPRHKITKRGQNVTFRCDPISEHNRLYWYRQTLGQGPEFLTYFQNEAQLEKSRLLSDRFSAERPKGSFSTLEIQRTEQGDSAMYLCASGLDAGIDTQYFGPGTRLTVL.